This entry lists 32 T cell receptor beta chains sequenced from one sample in a study of blood T cell repertoires in COVID-19. Some clones are missing from TCRdb's copy, which holds only in-frame ones; the method was immunoSEQ multiplex PCR. The table lists around 60,000 clones, roughly 90% of them singletons. Sample: peripheral blood. These receptors came from an older woman with active COVID-19.

This clone was picked up one time. J is TRBJ2-3 and V is TRBV3-1 (or the pseudogene TRBV3-2), with D perhaps TRBD2 (6 bases). Looked up from germline, CDR1 is LGHDT and CDR2 is YNNKEL (reference sequence). The CDR3 sequence is 15 residues long. V was clipped by 4 bases and J by 4 bases, with 15 bases between them. As DNA, the CDR3 is TGTGCCAGCAGCCCCAGGGCCTCGGGGGCAGATACGCAGTATTTT. Protein sequence: CASSPRASGADTQYF.

The CDR3 region is CASTLGGANSPLHF. The CDR3 coding sequence is TGTGCCAGCACCCTGGGGGGAGCCAATTCACCCCTCCACTTT. The chain links TRBV27 to TRBJ1-6, with D tentatively TRBD1 (5 bases). Germline assignment: CDR1 MNHEY and CDR2 SMNVEV (reference sequence). This CDR3 has 14 residues. V shed 7 bases and J shed 7 bases, with 14 bases lying between them.

This rearrangement joins TRBV19 to TRBJ1-5; TRBD1 might be the D (5 bases). V lost 7 bases, J lost 4 bases, and 14 bases lay in between. Germline values: CDR1 LNHDA, CDR2 SQIVND (reference sequence). This CDR3 is 14 amino acids long. CDR3 residues: CASTGGGFNQPQHF. CDR3 bases: TGTGCCAGTACCGGCGGGGGGTTTAATCAGCCCCAGCATTTT.

The genes are TRBV19 and TRBJ2-2, with 7 bases that match TRBD2. Germline CDR1 is LNHDA and CDR2 is SQIVND (reference sequence). The junction had 7 bases not matched to a gene; V was cut back by 6 bases and J by 0 bases. CDR3 length: 16 amino acids. CDR3: CASSLPRGANTGELFF. The CDR3 region has the DNA TGTGCCAGTAGCCTCCCCCGGGGGGCGAACACCGGGGAGCTGTTTTTT. Supplemented by reference TRBV19 and TRBJ2-2, the full variable domain reads DGGITQSPKYLFRKEGQNVTLSCEQNLNHDAMYWYRQDPGQGLRLIYYSQIVNDFQKGDIAEGYSVSREKKESFPLTVTSAQKNPTAFYLCASSLPRGANTGELFFGEGSRLTVL.

The V gene is TRBV7-3, the J gene TRBJ1-1; 7 bases are a match to TRBD1. This CDR3 spans 14 amino acids. Germline assignment: CDR1 SGHTA and CDR2 FQGTGA. The V and J ends lost 4 bases and 1 base, in that order; junction bases with no gene match: 3. CDR3: CASSSAGGNTEAFF. For the CDR3, the DNA is TGTGCCAGCAGCTCCGCAGGGGGGAACACTGAAGCTTTCTTT.

This clone was picked up a small number of times. The chain has TRBV6-5 and TRBJ1-6, with D possibly TRBD1 on 6 matching bases. This CDR3 is 15 amino acids long. Germline lookup yields CDR1 MNHEY and CDR2 SVGAGI. Trimming took off 2 bases at V and 10 bases at J, with 15 bases between the two ends. CDR3 DNA: TGTGCCAGCAGTTACGGGTTACAGGGTGGATCACCCCTCCACTTT. Translation: CASSYGLQGGSPLHF.

The chain recombines TRBV5-1 with TRBJ1-2; 9 bases fit TRBD1. The CDR3 sequence is 15 residues long. The germline CDR1 and CDR2 sequences are SGHRS and YFSETQ. Trimming removed 4 bases from V and 4 bases from J; junction bases left unmatched: 8. CDR3 protein: CASSSGQGMTYGYTF. CDR3 nucleotides: TGCGCCAGCAGCAGCGGACAGGGGATGACCTATGGCTACACCTTC.

Here the CDR3 DNA reads TGTGCCAGCAGCTTTGGACAGGGGGCGCCCTCCTACGAGCAGTACTTC. Translation gives CASSFGQGAPSYEQYF. V and J are TRBV13 and TRBJ2-7, with TRBD1 matching over 11 bases. Germline CDR1 reads PRHDT; CDR2 reads FYEKMQ (reference sequence). The V and J ends lost 3 bases and 0 bases, in that order; junction bases with no gene match: 4. This CDR3 has 16 amino acids.

The count of this clone is one. The J gene is TRBJ2-4, the V gene TRBV12-5; a weak D match, TRBD1 (6 bases). The length of the CDR3 is 15 residues. Trimming removed 3 bases from V and 2 bases from J, with 11 bases in between. Germline lookup yields CDR1 LGHNT and CDR2 FRNRAP. The DNA of the CDR3 is TGTGCTAGTGGTTTACCACAGGGATCCAAAAACATTCAGTACTTC. This encodes CASGLPQGSKNIQYF.

The chain joins TRBV6-4 to TRBJ2-1; D not certain. Germline assignment: CDR1 MRHNA and CDR2 SNTAGT. The ends were cut back, 0 bases at V and 6 bases at J, with 15 bases in the middle. CDR3 length: 16 residues. CDR3 DNA: TGTGCCAGCAGTGACTCGATGAGCGCCCTTAGCAATGAGCAGTTCTTC. This codes for CASSDSMSALSNEQFF.

The chain combines TRBV19 with TRBJ1-2, with 7 bases fitting TRBD1. The CDR3 is made up of 14 amino acids. The V segment lost 6 bases and the J segment 3 bases; nucleotides outside the gene matches: 7. Germline CDR1 is LNHDA and CDR2 is SQIVND (reference sequence). CDR3 region: CASRATGDYYGYTF. For the CDR3, the DNA is TGTGCCAGTAGGGCAACAGGGGATTACTATGGCTACACCTTC.

The chain combines TRBV30 with TRBJ2-5; D unresolved. The CDR3 runs to 13 residues. Per germline, CDR1 GTSNPN and CDR2 SVGIG (reference sequence). V was trimmed by 0 bases and J by 1 base, leaving 6 bases between them. The CDR3 loop is CAWSVGTQETQYF. The CDR3 DNA reads as TGTGCCTGGAGTGTTGGCACCCAAGAGACCCAGTACTTC. The full variable domain, with the rest looked up from reference TRBV30 and TRBJ2-5, is SQTIHQWPATLVQPVGSPLSLECTVEGTSNPNLYWYRQAAGRGLQLLFYSVGIGQISSEVPQNLSASRPQDRQFILSSKKLLLSDSGFYLCAWSVGTQETQYFGPGTRLLVL.

The chain uses TRBV6-1 and TRBJ1-2; TRBD1 matches at 10 bases. The CDR3 runs to 14 residues. CDR1 and CDR2 from the germline V gene are MNHNS and SASEGT. The V gene end was trimmed by 3 bases and the J gene end by 4 bases; junction bases not matched to a gene: 2. The CDR3, as DNA: TGTGCCAGCAGTGACAGGACAGGGGGCTATGGCTACACCTTC. Residues: CASSDRTGGYGYTF.

There are a few counts of this clone. The J gene is TRBJ1-5, the V gene TRBV9; D is unclear. CDR3 length equals 14 residues. V was shortened by 3 bases and J by 2 bases, with 9 bases between the two germline ends. Germline CDR1 reads SGDLS; CDR2 reads YYNGEE. As DNA, the CDR3 is TGTGCCAGCAGCGCCGGGTTACGCAATCAGCCCCAGCATTTT. It encodes CASSAGLRNQPQHF.

The chain links TRBV6-5 to TRBJ2-1, with 9 bases aligning to TRBD1. Germline CDR1 is MNHEY and CDR2 is SVGAGI. CDR3 size: 14 residues. After removal of 8 bases from V and 6 bases from J, the junction contained 8 bases not matched to a gene. The CDR3 loop reads CASGGQGVPNEQFF. The DNA of the CDR3 is TGTGCCAGCGGGGGACAGGGAGTTCCCAATGAGCAGTTCTTC.

The V and J genes are TRBV6-5 and TRBJ1-1; D is perhaps TRBD1 (6 bases). Germline CDR1 MNHEY, CDR2 SVGAGI. CDR3 size: 13 residues. The V and J ends lost 6 bases and 0 bases respectively, with 8 bases between them. In DNA, the CDR3 is TGTGCCAGCAGGCGGACAGTGAACACTGAAGCTTTCTTT. Its translation: CASRRTVNTEAFF.

V usage is TRBV7-2 and J usage is TRBJ2-2, with 11 positions matching TRBD2. Germline CDR1 reads SGHTA; CDR2 reads FQGNSA. V shed 5 bases, J shed 4 bases, and the junction held 3 bases outside the gene matches. CDR3 length: 15 residues. The CDR3 coding sequence is TGTGCCAGCAGCACCCTAGCGGGGGGCACCGGGGAGCTGTTTTTT. This translates into CASSTLAGGTGELFF.

The chain is built from TRBV20-1 and TRBJ2-7; 10 positions agree with TRBD2. The ends lost 3 bases at V and 6 bases at J; junction bases unmatched: 8. The germline V gene has CDR1 DFQATT and CDR2 SNEGSKA (reference sequence). This CDR3 contains 14 residues. The DNA for the CDR3 is TGCAGTGCTAGTAGCCTAGCGGGGGCGGTCGAGCAGTACTTC. This sequence encodes CSASSLAGAVEQYF.

The chain recombines TRBV29-1 with TRBJ1-2; TRBD1 is a possible D gene (6 bases). V lost 0 bases to trimming and J lost 8 bases, with 13 bases between them. Germline V lookup: CDR1 SQVTM, CDR2 ANQGSEA. The CDR3 runs 13 residues. CDR3 region: CSVEDRGSWGYTF. CDR3 DNA: TGCAGCGTTGAAGACAGGGGATCTTGGGGCTACACCTTC.

The gene calls are TRBV11-2 and TRBJ2-3, with D possibly TRBD1 on 5 matching bases. Trimming removed 5 bases at V and 1 base at J, with 10 bases between. This CDR3 region has 14 residues. The germline V gene has CDR1 SGHAT and CDR2 FQNNGV. CDR3: CASSDRPGTDTQYF. The CDR3 DNA reads as TGTGCCAGCAGCGACAGACCCGGCACAGATACGCAGTATTTT.

This chain uses TRBV6-5 with TRBJ1-4, with 8 bases lining up with TRBD1. Unmatched junction bases numbered 8, after V lost 7 bases and J lost 4 bases. The germline V gene encodes CDR1 MNHEY and CDR2 SVGAGI. This CDR3 contains 15 residues. The CDR3 region has the DNA TGTGCCAGCAACAGGGGGAGCACGGGTAATGAAAAACTGTTTTTT. Translating gives CASNRGSTGNEKLFF.

This chain connects TRBV4-2 to TRBJ2-1; 8 nucleotides line up with TRBD2. V lost 5 bases to trimming and J lost 4 bases; unmatched junction nucleotides: 7. The germline gives CDR1 LGHNA, CDR2 YNFKEQ. This CDR3 is 15 amino acids long. CDR3 protein: CASSVAGGFYNEQFF. The CDR3 DNA is TGTGCCAGCAGCGTTGCGGGGGGCTTTTACAATGAGCAGTTCTTC.

This clone was observed a single time. The rearrangement links TRBV20-1 to TRBJ2-7, with 8 bases matching TRBD2. Per germline, CDR1 DFQATT and CDR2 SNEGSKA (reference sequence). V shed 3 bases, J shed 4 bases, and the junction held 11 bases outside the gene matches. This CDR3 region has 15 residues. CDR3 region: CSASASGLADYEQYF. The CDR3 DNA sequence: TGCAGTGCTAGTGCGAGTGGACTAGCAGATTACGAGCAGTACTTC.

This chain joins TRBV5-6 and TRBJ2-5; 8 nucleotides match TRBD1. Germline CDR1 reads SGHDT; CDR2 reads YYEEEE. The ends lost 0 bases at V and 4 bases at J; junction bases unmatched: 8. The CDR3 is 16 amino acids. The CDR3 coding sequence is TGTGCCAGCAGCTTGGCGCAGGGGGCTTTAGTAGAGACCCAGTACTTC. Translation: CASSLAQGALVETQYF.

The rearrangement uses TRBV6-8 and TRBJ1-5; no clear D. The CDR3 runs 17 residues. V was pared by 8 bases and J by 1 base, with 21 bases between. Germline values: CDR1 MNHGY, CDR2 SAAAGT. CDR3 sequence reads: CASPREGGSVSNQPQHF. The CDR3 nucleotides are TGTGCCAGCCCCCGGGAAGGCGGGTCGGTGAGCAATCAGCCCCAGCATTTT.

J is TRBJ2-1 and V is TRBV7-8, with a tentative D call TRBD2 (5 bases). V lost 6 bases and J lost 4, with 16 bases in between. This CDR3 has 15 residues. The germline V gene encodes CDR1 SGHVS and CDR2 FQNEAQ. The CDR3 spells CASRASGEIYNEQFF. Here the CDR3 DNA reads TGTGCCAGCAGAGCCAGCGGAGAAATTTACAATGAGCAGTTCTTC.

The chain employs TRBV6-2 or TRBV6-3 and TRBJ2-1; TRBD1 agrees at 9 bases. Germline V gene sequence: CDR1 MNHEY, CDR2 SVGEGT. With V trimmed by 6 bases and J by 6 bases, 6 bases remained unmatched. This CDR3 comprises 14 residues. The CDR3, as DNA: TGTGCCAGCAGCCGGACAGGGGCCGGCAATGAGCAGTTCTTC. The encoded protein is CASSRTGAGNEQFF.

The chain recombines TRBV5-1 with TRBJ2-2; TRBD2 is a possible D gene (5 bases). This CDR3 comprises 14 residues. CDR1 SGHRS and CDR2 YFSETQ come from the germline V gene. Deletions cut 0 bases from V and 4 bases from J, with 7 bases between. The CDR3 DNA reads as TGCGCCAGCAGCTTGGCCGGACTCACCGGGGAGCTGTTTTTT. Translation: CASSLAGLTGELFF.

This chain uses TRBV19 with TRBJ2-7; 10 bases map to TRBD1. V gave up 6 bases and J gave up 3 bases; unmatched junction bases: 5. The CDR3 is 14 amino acids. CDR1 and CDR2 (germline): LNHDA, SQIVND (reference sequence). CDR3 nucleotides: TGTGCCAGTAGCCTCCGGGACAGGGGCTACGAGCAGTACTTC. It encodes CASSLRDRGYEQYF.

The chain joins TRBV24-1 to TRBJ2-1; TRBD1 agrees at 7 bases. Losses at the gene ends were 7 bases for V and 3 bases for J; bases not matched to a gene: 2. The CDR3 is made up of 13 amino acids. Per germline, CDR1 KGHDR and CDR2 SFDVKD. CDR3 in amino acids: CATSTGDYNEQFF. DNA of the CDR3: TGTGCCACCAGCACAGGGGACTACAATGAGCAGTTCTTC.

This clone was counted a single time. The chain employs TRBV3-1 (or the pseudogene TRBV3-2) and TRBJ2-3, with 14 nucleotides matching TRBD2. Germline V gene data show CDR1 as LGHDT and CDR2 as YNNKEL (reference sequence). J was trimmed by 8 bases and V by 5 bases; bases with no gene match: 6. The CDR3 is made up of 15 amino acids. CDR3 sequence reads: CASSCRLAGGRTQYF. Written as DNA, the CDR3 is TGTGCCAGCAGCTGCAGACTAGCGGGGGGGCGTACGCAGTATTTT.

The rearrangement joins TRBV11-3 to TRBJ2-1; D is possibly TRBD2 (6 bases). Germline V gene sequence: CDR1 SGHNT, CDR2 YENEEA. The CDR3 loop spans 12 amino acids. With 7 bases removed from V and 11 bases from J, the gap between germline ends came to 15 bases. CDR3 nucleotide sequence: TGTGCCAGCAAGGGAGGCGATGCGCAGCAGTTCTTC. This translates into CASKGGDAQQFF.